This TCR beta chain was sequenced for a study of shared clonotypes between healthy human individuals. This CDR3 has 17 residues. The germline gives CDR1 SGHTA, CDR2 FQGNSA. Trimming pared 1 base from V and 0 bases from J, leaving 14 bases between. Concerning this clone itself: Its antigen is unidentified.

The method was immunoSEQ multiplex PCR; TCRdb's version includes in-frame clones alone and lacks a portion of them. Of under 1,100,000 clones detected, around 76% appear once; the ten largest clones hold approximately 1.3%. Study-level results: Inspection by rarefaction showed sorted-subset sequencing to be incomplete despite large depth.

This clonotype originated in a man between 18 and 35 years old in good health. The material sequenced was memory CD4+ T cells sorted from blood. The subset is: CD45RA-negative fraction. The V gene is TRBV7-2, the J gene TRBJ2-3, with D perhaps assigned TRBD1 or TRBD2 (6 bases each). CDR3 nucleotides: TGTGCCAGCAGCTTAGTTGTAGGGGGACTTAGCACAGATACGCAGTATTTT. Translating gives CASSLVVGGLSTDTQYF.